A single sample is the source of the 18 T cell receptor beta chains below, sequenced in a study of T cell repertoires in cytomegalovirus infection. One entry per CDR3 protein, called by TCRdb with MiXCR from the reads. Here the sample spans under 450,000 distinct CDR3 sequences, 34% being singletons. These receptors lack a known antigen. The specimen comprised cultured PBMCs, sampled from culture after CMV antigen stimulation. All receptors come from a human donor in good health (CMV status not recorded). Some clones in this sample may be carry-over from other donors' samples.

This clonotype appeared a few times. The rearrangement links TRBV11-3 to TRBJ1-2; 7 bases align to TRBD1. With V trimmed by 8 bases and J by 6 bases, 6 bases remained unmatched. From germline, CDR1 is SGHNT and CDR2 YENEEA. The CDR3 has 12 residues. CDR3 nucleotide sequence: TGTGCCAGCGCGGGGACAGATCATGGCTACACCTTC. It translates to CASAGTDHGYTF.

CDR3 sequence: CASSTGTGGFGADTQYF. The CDR3 DNA reads as TGTGCCAGCAGTACCGGGACAGGGGGGTTTGGCGCAGATACGCAGTATTTT. The chain links TRBV6-2 or TRBV6-3 to TRBJ2-3; TRBD1 matches at 11 bases. The ends lost 5 bases at V and 4 bases at J; junction bases unmatched: 11. Germline values: CDR1 MNHEY, CDR2 SVGEGT. The CDR3 has 17 residues.

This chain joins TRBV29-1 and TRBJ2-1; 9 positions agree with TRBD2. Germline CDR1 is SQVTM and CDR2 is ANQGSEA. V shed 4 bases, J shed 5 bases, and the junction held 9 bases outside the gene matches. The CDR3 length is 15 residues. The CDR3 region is CSVAPRSGGNNEQFF. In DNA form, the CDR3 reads TGCAGCGTTGCCCCCCGTAGCGGGGGTAACAATGAGCAGTTCTTC.

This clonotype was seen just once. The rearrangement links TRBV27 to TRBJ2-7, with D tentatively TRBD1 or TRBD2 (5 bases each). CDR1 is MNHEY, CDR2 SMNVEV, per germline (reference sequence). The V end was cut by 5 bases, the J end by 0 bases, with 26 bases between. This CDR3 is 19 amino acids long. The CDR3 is CASSPFYGDQVRYSYEQYV. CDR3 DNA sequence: TGTGCCAGCAGTCCTTTTTATGGGGACCAAGTACGGTACTCCTACGAGCAGTACGTC.

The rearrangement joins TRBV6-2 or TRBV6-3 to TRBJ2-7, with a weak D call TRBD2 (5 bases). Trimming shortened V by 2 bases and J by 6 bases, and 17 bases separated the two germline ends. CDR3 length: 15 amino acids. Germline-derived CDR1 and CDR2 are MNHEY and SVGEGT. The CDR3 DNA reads TGTGCCAGCAGTTACCGGGGTAGACTACCGGCCGAGCAGTACGTC. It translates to CASSYRGRLPAEQYV.

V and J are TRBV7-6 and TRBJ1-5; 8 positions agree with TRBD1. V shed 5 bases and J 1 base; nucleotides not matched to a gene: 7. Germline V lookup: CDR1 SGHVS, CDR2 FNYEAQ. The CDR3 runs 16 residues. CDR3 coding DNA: TGTGCCAGCAGCCTTAGGGACAGGACAAGCAATCAGCCCCAGCATTTT. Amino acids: CASSLRDRTSNQPQHF.

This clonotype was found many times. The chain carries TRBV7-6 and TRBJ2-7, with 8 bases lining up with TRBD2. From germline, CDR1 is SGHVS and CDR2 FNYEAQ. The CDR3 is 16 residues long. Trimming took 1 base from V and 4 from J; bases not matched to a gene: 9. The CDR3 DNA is TGTGCCAGCAGCTTAGGGCTAGCGGGCCTTTTTTACGAGCAGTACGTC. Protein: CASSLGLAGLFYEQYV.

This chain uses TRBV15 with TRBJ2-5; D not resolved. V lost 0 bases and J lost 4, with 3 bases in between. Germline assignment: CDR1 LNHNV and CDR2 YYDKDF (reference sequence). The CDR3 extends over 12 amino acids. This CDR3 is CATSRDRETQYF. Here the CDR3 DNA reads TGTGCCACCAGCAGAGATCGAGAGACCCAGTACTTC.

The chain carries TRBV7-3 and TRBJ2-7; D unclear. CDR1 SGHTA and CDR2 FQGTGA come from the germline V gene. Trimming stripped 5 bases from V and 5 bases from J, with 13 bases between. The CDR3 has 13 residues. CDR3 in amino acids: CASSPTGSNEQYF. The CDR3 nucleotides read TGTGCCAGCAGCCCGACGGGTAGCAACGAGCAGTACTTC.

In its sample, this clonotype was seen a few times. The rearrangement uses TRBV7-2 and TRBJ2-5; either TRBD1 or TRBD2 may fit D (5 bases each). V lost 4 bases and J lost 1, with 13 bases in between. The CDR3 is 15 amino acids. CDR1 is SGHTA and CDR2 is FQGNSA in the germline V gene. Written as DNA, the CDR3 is TGTGCCAGCAGCTCGGGACGAGTGGGCCAAGAGACCCAGTACTTC. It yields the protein CASSSGRVGQETQYF.

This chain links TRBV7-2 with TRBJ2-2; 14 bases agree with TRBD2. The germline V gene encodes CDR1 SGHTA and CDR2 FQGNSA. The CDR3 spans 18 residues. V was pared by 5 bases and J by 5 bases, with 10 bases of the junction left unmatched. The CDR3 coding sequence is TGTGCCAGCAGCAAAGGCGGGACTAGCGGGAGTCGGACCGGGGAGCTGTTTTTT. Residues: CASSKGGTSGSRTGELFF.

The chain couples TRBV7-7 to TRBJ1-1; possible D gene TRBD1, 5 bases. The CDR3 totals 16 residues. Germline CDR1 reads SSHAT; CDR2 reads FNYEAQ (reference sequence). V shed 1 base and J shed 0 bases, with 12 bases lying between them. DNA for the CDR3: TGTGCCAGCAGCTTAGAAGGGGAACAACTGAACACTGAAGCTTTCTTT. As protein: CASSLEGEQLNTEAFF.

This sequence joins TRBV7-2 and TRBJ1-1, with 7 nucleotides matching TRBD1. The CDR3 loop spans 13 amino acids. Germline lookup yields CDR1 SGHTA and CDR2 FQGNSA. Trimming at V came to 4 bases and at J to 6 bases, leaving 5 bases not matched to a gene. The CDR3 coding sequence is TGTGCCAGCAGCTACGACAGGGACGCTGAAGCTTTCTTT. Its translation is CASSYDRDAEAFF.

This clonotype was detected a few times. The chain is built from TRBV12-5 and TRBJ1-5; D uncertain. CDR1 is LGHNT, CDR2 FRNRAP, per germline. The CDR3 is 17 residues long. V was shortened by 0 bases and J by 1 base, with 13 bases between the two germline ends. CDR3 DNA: TGTGCTAGTGGTTTGGTACTGGCCGCGACGAGCAATCAGCCCCAGCATTTT. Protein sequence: CASGLVLAATSNQPQHF.

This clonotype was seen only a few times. This CDR3 reads CATSRRNQETQYF. In DNA form, the CDR3 reads TGTGCCACCAGCAGGAGAAATCAAGAGACCCAGTACTTC. The chain is built from TRBV15 and TRBJ2-5; D not certain. The CDR3 runs to 13 residues. V lost 3 bases to trimming and J lost 2 bases, with 7 bases between them. Germline assignment: CDR1 LNHNV and CDR2 YYDKDF (reference sequence).

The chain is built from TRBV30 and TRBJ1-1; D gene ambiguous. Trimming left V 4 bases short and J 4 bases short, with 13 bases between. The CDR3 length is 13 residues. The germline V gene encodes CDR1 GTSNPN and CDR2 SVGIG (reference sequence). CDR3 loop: CAWTLGWSTEAFF. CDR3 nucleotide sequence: TGTGCCTGGACACTAGGCTGGAGCACTGAAGCTTTCTTT. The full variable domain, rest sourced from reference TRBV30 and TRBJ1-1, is SQTIHQWPATLVQPVGSPLSLECTVEGTSNPNLYWYRQAAGRGLQLLFYSVGIGQISSEVPQNLSASRPQDRQFILSSKKLLLSDSGFYLCAWTLGWSTEAFFGQGTRLTVV.

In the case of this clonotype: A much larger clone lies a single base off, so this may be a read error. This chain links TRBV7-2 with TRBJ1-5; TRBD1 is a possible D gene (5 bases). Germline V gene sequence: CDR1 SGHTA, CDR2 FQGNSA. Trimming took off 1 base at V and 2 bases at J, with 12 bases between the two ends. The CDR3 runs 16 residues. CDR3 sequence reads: CTSSLGGAWGNQPQHF. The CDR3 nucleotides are TGTACCAGCAGCTTAGGAGGGGCTTGGGGCAATCAGCCCCAGCATTTT.

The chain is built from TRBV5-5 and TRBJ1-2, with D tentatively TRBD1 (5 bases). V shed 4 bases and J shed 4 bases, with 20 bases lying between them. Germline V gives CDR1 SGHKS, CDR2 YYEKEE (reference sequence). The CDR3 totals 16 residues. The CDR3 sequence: CASSSPAGYSGYGYTF. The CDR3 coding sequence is TGTGCCAGCAGCAGTCCGGCAGGGTACAGCGGCTATGGCTACACCTTC.